The 19 T cell receptor beta chains reported below all come from one sample, sequenced in a study of neoadjuvant anti-PD-1 for oral cavity cancer. Profiled with immunoSEQ multiplex PCR; TCRdb holds only in-frame clones, not every one. The sample yields about 5,700 clones, 50% to 60% seen once. The specimen comprised tumor tissue, sampled before nivolumab (anti-PD-1) treatment. The receptor set was obtained from a person aged 40 to 85 with oral cavity squamous cell carcinoma.

The CDR3 DNA reads as TGCGCCAGCAGCCCGGGACTAGCGGGGAGGGGTACGCAGTATTTT. This sequence encodes CASSPGLAGRGTQYF. This rearrangement joins TRBV5-1 to TRBJ2-3; TRBD2 matches at 13 bases. The V segment lost 4 bases and the J segment 8 bases; nucleotides outside the gene matches: 7. Germline values: CDR1 SGHRS, CDR2 YFSETQ. The CDR3 contains 15 residues.

A few counts support this clone. The chain combines TRBV11-2 with TRBJ2-2, with unresolved D. V was clipped by 4 bases and J by 3 bases, with 9 bases between them. The CDR3 extends over 14 amino acids. Per germline, CDR1 SGHAT and CDR2 FQNNGV. In DNA, the CDR3 is TGTGCCAGCAGCTCCGGGCCGTACACCGGGGAGCTGTTTTTT. The encoded protein is CASSSGPYTGELFF. Complete variable domain (other parts from reference TRBV11-2 and TRBJ2-2): EAGVAQSPRYKIIEKRQSVAFWCNPISGHATLYWYQQILGQGPKLLIQFQNNGVVDDSQLPKDRFSAERLKGVDSTLKIQPAKLEDSAVYLCASSSGPYTGELFFGEGSRLTVL.

This clone has just a few counts. V is TRBV2 and J is TRBJ2-2; tentative D call: TRBD2 (5 bases). V lost 8 bases and J 1 base, leaving 14 bases between the germline ends. Per germline, CDR1 SNHLY and CDR2 FYNNEI. This CDR3 contains 15 residues. CDR3 coding DNA: TGTGCCAGCTTAGGAGGACGGGTGAACACCGGGGAGCTGTTTTTT. Amino acid sequence: CASLGGRVNTGELFF.

Concerning this clone itself: In the same sample, other DNA sequences code for this CDR3. V usage is TRBV28 and J usage is TRBJ2-5; TRBD1 might be the D (6 bases). The V end was cut by 5 bases, the J end by 3 bases, with 16 bases between. CDR1 is MDHEN, CDR2 SYDVKM, per germline. This CDR3 region has 15 residues. DNA of the CDR3: TGTGCCAGCAGTCCGCAGGGGTTCGAAAAAGAGACCCAGTACTTC. It translates to CASSPQGFEKETQYF.

The rearrangement links TRBV15 to TRBJ2-7, with TRBD1 matching 9 bases. This CDR3 has 14 residues. V gave up 6 bases and J gave up 3 bases; unmatched junction bases: 6. Germline loops: CDR1 LNHNV, CDR2 YYDKDF (reference sequence). CDR3 residues: CATRRATGGYEQYF. The CDR3, as DNA: TGTGCCACCAGACGGGCGACAGGGGGCTACGAGCAGTACTTC.

This clone has a handful of counts. This chain uses TRBV29-1 with TRBJ2-5; D might be TRBD1 or TRBD2, each matching 5 bases. The V end was cut by 4 bases, the J end by 5 bases, with 11 bases between. Germline V gives CDR1 SQVTM, CDR2 ANQGSEA. The CDR3 loop spans 12 amino acids. As DNA, the CDR3 is TGCAGCGTTGGGGGGTTCGGGGAGACCCAGTACTTC. It is translated as CSVGGFGETQYF.

This clone rates as medium-sized. The CDR3 DNA is TGTGCCAGCAGTTACGCTAGCGGCTACGAGCAGTACTTC. Protein sequence: CASSYASGYEQYF. The chain couples TRBV6-5 to TRBJ2-7; 7 bases fit TRBD2. Per the germline V gene, CDR1 is MNHEY and CDR2 is SVGAGI. V trimming: 2 bases; J trimming: 3 bases; junction bases outside the gene matches: 1. This CDR3 contains 13 residues.

The rearrangement uses TRBV6-1 and TRBJ2-7, with 10 bases lining up with TRBD1. The length of the CDR3 is 16 residues. V lost 4 bases and J lost 4; bases outside the gene matches: 10. Per germline, CDR1 MNHNS and CDR2 SASEGT. This CDR3 is CASSGTGGARLYEQYF. The CDR3 region has the DNA TGTGCCAGCAGTGGGACAGGGGGGGCTAGGTTATACGAGCAGTACTTC.

This chain connects TRBV6-5 to TRBJ1-5; 10 positions agree with TRBD1. V shed 6 bases, J shed 7 bases, and the junction held 9 bases outside the gene matches. CDR3 size: 15 residues. Germline CDR1 MNHEY, CDR2 SVGAGI. In DNA, the CDR3 is TGTGCCAGCAGACCCGGGACAGGGGAGCCCCAGCCCCAGCATTTT. Its translation: CASRPGTGEPQPQHF.

This clone was detected a few times. The chain employs TRBV29-1 and TRBJ2-1; 7 nucleotides match TRBD2. The trim removed 2 bases at V and 2 bases at J, leaving 9 bases unmatched. Germline V gene data show CDR1 as SQVTM and CDR2 as ANQGSEA. This CDR3 is built from 16 residues. CDR3 in DNA: TGCAGCGTTGAACTAGGGCTAGCGGACGCCTACAATGAGCAGTTCTTC. This translates into CSVELGLADAYNEQFF.

This clone was seen a few times. The rearrangement joins TRBV18 to TRBJ2-7; no firm D call. Trimming shortened V by 5 bases and J by 2 bases, and 10 bases separated the two germline ends. CDR1 KGHSH and CDR2 LQKENI come from the germline V gene. The CDR3 extends over 13 amino acids. CDR3 nucleotides: TGTGCCAGCTCAGTTGCACGCACCTACGAGCAGTACTTC. It codes for CASSVARTYEQYF.

V is TRBV11-3 and J is TRBJ2-7; D ambiguous. Germline V lookup: CDR1 SGHNT, CDR2 YENEEA. V was pared by 5 bases and J by 4 bases, with 9 bases between. The CDR3 is 12 residues long. CDR3 in amino acids: CASSPPRYEQYF. CDR3 nucleotide sequence: TGTGCCAGCAGCCCGCCCCGTTACGAGCAGTACTTC.

The rearrangement links TRBV10-1 to TRBJ1-1; D gene unclear. The CDR3 has 12 amino acids. Germline lookup yields CDR1 WNHNN and CDR2 SYGVQD (reference sequence). With 0 bases removed from V and 11 bases from J, the gap between germline ends came to 10 bases. CDR3 DNA sequence: TGCGCCAGCAGTGAGTCCCTCCGGATGGCTTTCTTT. This encodes CASSESLRMAFF.

In this sample, this clone turned up once. The rearrangement joins TRBV6-5 to TRBJ1-1, with 9 positions matching TRBD1. Trimming at V came to 6 bases and at J to 9 bases, leaving 5 bases not matched to a gene. Germline V CDR1 and CDR2: MNHEY, SVGAGI. The CDR3 runs to 12 residues. This CDR3 is CASSRQGGKAFF. The CDR3 bases are TGTGCCAGCAGCAGACAGGGGGGGAAAGCTTTCTTT.

This clone was counted only a few times. The V call is TRBV2, the J call TRBJ2-5, with D tentatively TRBD1 (6 bases). The CDR3 consists of 13 residues. Trimming cost V 7 bases and J 4 bases, with 13 bases left between them. CDR1 and CDR2 from the germline V gene are SNHLY and FYNNEI. For the CDR3, the DNA is TGTGCCAGCAACAGGGAGCACGGAGAGACCCAGTACTTC. This gives the protein CASNREHGETQYF. Looking up the rest from reference TRBV2 and TRBJ2-5 gives the full variable domain: EPEVTQTPSHQVTQMGQEVILRCVPISNHLYFYWYRQILGQKVEFLVSFYNNEISEKSEIFDDQFSVERPDGSNFTLKIRSTKLEDSAMYFCASNREHGETQYFGPGTRLLVL.

The chain is built from TRBV19 and TRBJ2-1, with 14 positions matching TRBD2. CDR1 and CDR2 (germline): LNHDA, SQIVND (reference sequence). The CDR3 sequence is 20 residues long. The ends lost 5 bases at V and 3 bases at J; junction bases unmatched: 15. The chain's CDR3 is CASSSRPGLAGERVYNEQFF. In nucleotides, the CDR3 is TGTGCCAGTAGTTCCCGACCGGGACTAGCGGGGGAACGGGTCTACAATGAGCAGTTCTTC.

CDR3 sequence: CASSHPSGHSGNTIYF. The CDR3 coding sequence is TGCGCCAGCAGCCATCCATCTGGACATTCGGGAAACACCATATATTTT. The chain employs TRBV4-1 and TRBJ1-3; tentative D call: TRBD1 (5 bases). V dropped 3 bases and J dropped 4 bases, with 16 bases sitting between them. The CDR3 has 16 amino acids. Germline V gene data show CDR1 as MGHRA and CDR2 as YSYEKL.

There are a few counts of this clone. The rearrangement uses TRBV6-5 and TRBJ1-1, with a possible D match to TRBD1 (5 bases). V was cut by 6 bases and J by 3 bases, with 11 bases left in between. The length of the CDR3 is 13 residues. Germline CDR1 and CDR2: MNHEY and SVGAGI. For the CDR3, the DNA is TGTGCCAGCAGGGACACAGTGGACACTGAAGCTTTCTTT. Its protein product is CASRDTVDTEAFF.

The rearrangement links TRBV5-1 to TRBJ2-7; TRBD2 might be the D (6 bases). CDR3 size: 15 residues. Deletions cut 2 bases from V and 2 bases from J, with 14 bases between. Per germline, CDR1 SGHRS and CDR2 YFSETQ. The CDR3 reads CASSFSPSETYEQYF. For the CDR3, the DNA is TGCGCCAGCAGCTTTTCGCCTAGCGAAACCTACGAGCAGTACTTC.